This T cell receptor beta chain is from a study of tumor-infiltrating lymphocytes in primary liver carcinoma. Points from the study as a whole: The 250 largest clones made up significantly more of tumor than blood repertoires (p = 0.039).

The germline V gene has CDR1 SQVTM and CDR2 ANQGSEA. This CDR3 region has 14 residues. Of note for this clonotype: Its antigen is as yet unknown.

With around 500 ng total RNA as template and a constant-region primer, TCR beta cDNA was made. Researchers made the TCR beta libraries by running three nested multiplex PCR rounds with slightly modified ARM-PCR. Researchers ran the first two PCR rounds for 10 cycles each with TRBV1-TRBV30 forward primers and a C-beta reverse primer. TCRdb re-called the multiplex PCR reads with MiXCR, one entry per CDR3 protein. The repertoire consists of around 78,000 distinct CDR3 sequences, with 71% occurring once and the leading ten covering roughly an eighth. Without any cell sorting, 20-30 mg of bulk tissue yielded co-extracted RNA and DNA.

Sequencing was done on a sample of liver tumor tissue from sampling region 4. Subset indicated: tumor region T4, right-lateral pole. The chain carries TRBV29-1 and TRBJ1-3, with D unclear. The clonotype originates from a woman in her fifties or sixties with primary liver carcinoma and hepatitis B virus infection. CDR3 coding DNA: TGCAACGTCGAGGCCTCGACCTCTGGAAACACCATATATTTT. As protein: CNVEASTSGNTIYF.